This T cell receptor (beta chain) was sequenced during a study of TIL therapy for anti-PD-1-resistant metastatic lung cancer. Study summary: Most patients had lung adenocarcinoma; a handful of tumors were EGFR-mutant, two ALK-rearranged; half smoked currently or formerly.

Sequencing used immunoSEQ v3. Method: immunoSEQ multiplex PCR; TCRdb's copy keeps in-frame clones and lacks some. This table holds under 100,000 clones, 50% to 70% found once. Germline CDR1 LNHDA, CDR2 SQIVND (reference sequence). Trimming removed 7 bases from V and 3 bases from J; junction bases left unmatched: 9. The CDR3 is 15 amino acids. The time point denotes: pre-treatment sample, taken before nivolumab and TIL therapy. Pleural nodules or supraclavicular lymph nodes made up most of the excised metastases sampled. Tumor harvest preceded PD-1/PD-L1 blockade, followed by nivolumab treatment. V is TRBV19 and J is TRBJ1-5; 7 positions match TRBD1. The source of this sequence is a person aged 30 to 80 with non-small cell lung cancer. The starting material was tumor tissue, obtained at baseline. The DNA of the CDR3 is TGTGCCAGTAATAAAGGGACAGCCCTCAATCAGCCCCAGCATTTT. Translated, it gives CASNKGTALNQPQHF.